This T cell receptor beta chain was sequenced during a study of identical twins. TCRdb recomputed calls from the 5' RACE reads with MiXCR, one row per CDR3 protein. Of hundreds of thousands of distinct CDR3 sequences in the sample, roughly 24% were seen once. With respect to this clonotype: The antigen is undetermined.

V lost 6 bases and J lost 1, with 7 bases in between. CDR1 is SNHLY and CDR2 is FYNNEI in the germline V gene. The CDR3 consists of 12 residues. Notes on the study in general: Reduced insertions were recorded for abundant cord blood beta clonotypes, with no such pattern in memory repertoires.

In addition, the sample was reused for a study of T cells expressing NK-cell markers. That source reports: Researchers got TCR beta repertoires out of sorted CD3+CD56+NKG2C+, CD3+CD56+NKG2C- and CD3+CD56-NKG2C+ T cells. Clarity on HCMV specificity was lacking for the expanded NKG2C+ T cell clones.

This sequence was found in a woman aged 18 to 35 in good health. Specimen: CD4+ T cells sorted from blood. The chain couples TRBV2 to TRBJ2-7, with D unresolved. CDR3 DNA sequence: TGTGCCAGCAGGAGCGATTCCTACGAGCAGTACTTC. It is translated as CASRSDSYEQYF.